The 26 T cell receptor beta chains given below trace back to one sample, sequenced in a study of blood T cell repertoires in COVID-19 (dated by TCRdb to 2020 to 2022). The library was obtained by the immunoSEQ multiplex PCR assay. Held by TCRdb, this immuneACCESS table contains in-frame sequences only and omits some clones. Under half of the omission traces to an unresolved V gene where checked; the cause of the rest is unknown. Across this sample there are over 100,000 clones, with roughly 85% seen only once. Approximately 2% of the sample rests with the top ten. Sequencing was carried out using peripheral blood. Receptors originate from a man aged 50-59 years with active COVID-19.

The chain recombines TRBV11-2 with TRBJ2-7; D unresolved. V dropped 5 bases and J dropped 4 bases, with 18 bases sitting between them. Germline assignment: CDR1 SGHAT and CDR2 FQNNGV. The CDR3 is made up of 15 amino acids. CDR3 loop: CASSPLLSEKYEQYF. DNA of the CDR3: TGTGCCAGCAGCCCCCTATTATCTGAGAAGTACGAGCAGTACTTC.

This clone came up once. This chain links TRBV15 with TRBJ1-6, with a tentative D call TRBD1 (6 bases). Germline V gene data show CDR1 as LNHNV and CDR2 as YYDKDF (reference sequence). The V and J ends lost 3 bases and 4 bases respectively, with 16 bases between them. The CDR3 consists of 17 residues. The CDR3 sequence is CATSRGTPLLYNSPLHF. The CDR3 nucleotides read TGTGCCACCAGCAGGGGGACACCCCTTCTATATAATTCACCCCTCCACTTT.

The gene calls are TRBV5-6 and TRBJ2-3, with a weak D call TRBD2 (6 bases). Trimming cost V 6 bases and J 2 bases, with 16 bases left between them. CDR1 is SGHDT and CDR2 is YYEEEE in the germline V gene. The CDR3 has 15 residues. In DNA, the CDR3 is TGTGCCAGCACCCGATCGGCGGGATCCACAGATACGCAGTATTTT. It yields the protein CASTRSAGSTDTQYF.

The CDR3 bases are TGTGCCAGCAGCCGCCCTTCCCGGGAGATAGATCAGCCCCAGCATTTT. Translated: CASSRPSREIDQPQHF. V usage is TRBV6-2 or TRBV6-3 and J usage is TRBJ1-5; no clear D gene. The CDR3 consists of 16 residues. Trimming removed 6 bases at V and 5 bases at J, with 20 bases between. Germline-derived CDR1 and CDR2 are MNHEY and SVGEGT.

This chain joins TRBV7-7 and TRBJ1-1, with D tentatively TRBD1 (5 bases). Trimming left V 4 bases short and J 1 base short, with 7 bases between. The germline V gene encodes CDR1 SSHAT and CDR2 FNYEAQ (reference sequence). The CDR3 is 13 amino acids. The CDR3 region has the DNA TGTGCCAGCAGCTCCGACAGGAACACTGAAGCTTTCTTT. Amino acids: CASSSDRNTEAFF.

For this clone: Distinct nucleotide sequences in the sample also encode this CDR3. V usage is TRBV7-2 and J usage is TRBJ2-7; D not certain. The ends were cut back, 6 bases at V and 0 bases at J, with 3 bases in the middle. In germline, CDR1 is SGHTA, CDR2 FQGNSA. The CDR3 runs 11 residues. The CDR3 DNA is TGTGCCAGCAGTCGCTCCTACGAGCAGTACTTC. Protein product: CASSRSYEQYF.

This chain uses TRBV19 with TRBJ2-3; D is unresolved. Looked up from germline, CDR1 is LNHDA and CDR2 is SQIVND (reference sequence). The CDR3 spans 14 residues. The V end lost 7 bases, the J end lost 3 bases, and 14 bases lay between the germline ends. CDR3 DNA sequence: TGTGCCAGTACCAGCCGGGTCCGGACAGATACGCAGTATTTT. Amino acids: CASTSRVRTDTQYF.

The chain joins TRBV19 to TRBJ2-6, with a possible D match to TRBD2 (6 bases). V gave up 5 bases and J gave up 1 base, with 9 bases separating them. This CDR3 comprises 15 residues. CDR1 and CDR2 from the germline V gene are LNHDA and SQIVND (reference sequence). The CDR3 DNA reads as TGTGCCAGTAGTCTACGGGGGTCTGGGGCCAACGTCCTGACTTTC. Translated: CASSLRGSGANVLTF.

V and J are TRBV5-5 and TRBJ1-3; TRBD1 might be the D (6 bases). Germline CDR1 reads SGHKS; CDR2 reads YYEKEE (reference sequence). The CDR3 runs 16 residues. V was cut by 2 bases and J by 0 bases, with 12 bases left in between. For the CDR3, the DNA is TGTGCCAGCAGCTTAAGGACAGCGAACTCTGGAAACACCATATATTTT. Protein product: CASSLRTANSGNTIYF.

The chain employs TRBV10-3 and TRBJ1-3; D not resolved. Deletions cut 5 bases from V and 0 bases from J, with 17 bases between. The germline CDR1 and CDR2 sequences are ENHRY and SYGVKD. The CDR3 sequence is 17 residues long. CDR3 in DNA: TGTGCCATCAGTTATCGGACTTATCCCATCTCTGGAAACACCATATATTTT. This sequence encodes CAISYRTYPISGNTIYF.

V is TRBV7-2 and J is TRBJ1-1; D call uncertain. CDR1 and CDR2 (germline): SGHTA, FQGNSA. V was clipped by 2 bases and J by 5 bases, with 6 bases between them. The CDR3 sequence is 12 residues long. The CDR3 DNA is TGTGCCAGCAGCTTACCCCTGACTGAAGCTTTCTTT. As protein: CASSLPLTEAFF.

This chain uses TRBV5-8 with TRBJ1-1, with D perhaps TRBD1 (5 bases). CDR3 size: 14 residues. Germline values: CDR1 SGHTS, CDR2 YDEGEE. The ends were cut back, 2 bases at V and 6 bases at J, with 14 bases in the middle. The CDR3: CASSFLIGVAEAFF. CDR3 DNA: TGTGCCAGCAGCTTTTTGATAGGGGTCGCTGAAGCTTTCTTT.

The rearrangement joins TRBV5-1 to TRBJ2-2; TRBD1 might be the D (6 bases). Germline V gives CDR1 SGHRS, CDR2 YFSETQ. The V and J ends lost 4 bases and 5 bases respectively, with 9 bases between them. This CDR3 comprises 13 residues. The CDR3 DNA reads as TGCGCCAGCAGCCTTACAGGGACCGGGGAGCTGTTTTTT. Its translation: CASSLTGTGELFF.

This chain connects TRBV19 to TRBJ2-7; TRBD2 aligns across 11 bases. Trimming removed 8 bases from V and 3 bases from J; junction bases left unmatched: 6. The germline V gene has CDR1 LNHDA and CDR2 SQIVND (reference sequence). CDR3 length: 14 amino acids. Here the CDR3 reads CASAKTSGNYEQYF. The CDR3 DNA follows: TGTGCCAGTGCGAAGACTAGCGGGAACTACGAGCAGTACTTC.

CDR3: CASSQGPGDYGYTF. CDR3 bases: TGTGCCAGCAGCCAAGGTCCGGGGGACTATGGCTACACCTTC. V gene TRBV13 combines with J gene TRBJ1-2, with TRBD1 as a possible D gene (5 bases). This CDR3 comprises 14 residues. Germline CDR1 PRHDT, CDR2 FYEKMQ (reference sequence). Trimming shortened V by 5 bases and J by 3 bases, and 13 bases separated the two germline ends. Combining the CDR3 with reference TRBV13 and TRBJ1-2 gives the whole variable domain AAGVIQSPRHLIKEKRETATLKCYPIPRHDTVYWYQQGPGQDPQFLISFYEKMQSDKGSIPDRFSAQQFSDYHSELNMSSLELGDSALYFCASSQGPGDYGYTFGSGTRLTVV.

This clone was observed once. The chain uses TRBV10-3 and TRBJ2-5, with 11 bases that match TRBD2. V was clipped by 4 bases and J by 2 bases; unmatched bases: 6. The CDR3 covers 16 residues. Germline V gene sequence: CDR1 ENHRY, CDR2 SYGVKD. The CDR3 nucleotides are TGTGCCATCAGTGCGGGTAGCGGGGGGGGGCAAGAGACCCAGTACTTC. Protein: CAISAGSGGGQETQYF.

The rearrangement links TRBV3-1 (or the pseudogene TRBV3-2) to TRBJ2-3; 7 bases are a match to TRBD2. This CDR3 has 15 amino acids. Germline V gene data show CDR1 as LGHDT and CDR2 as YNNKEL (reference sequence). Trimming at V came to 7 bases and at J to 2 bases, leaving 9 bases not matched to a gene. CDR3 residues: CASTGGLVFTDTQYF. In nucleotides, the CDR3 is TGTGCCAGCACGGGAGGCCTCGTCTTCACAGATACGCAGTATTTT.

The chain carries TRBV2 and TRBJ1-6, with D perhaps matching TRBD1 (5 bases). The CDR3 has 14 residues. V gave up 2 bases and J gave up 10 bases, with 12 bases separating them. Germline CDR1 reads SNHLY; CDR2 reads FYNNEI. Here the CDR3 DNA reads TGTGCCAGCAGTGAACGTGGGGCGCGATCACCCCTCCACTTT. It specifies CASSERGARSPLHF.

The chain has TRBV7-9 and TRBJ2-7; 8 nucleotides align to TRBD2. The CDR3 has 16 amino acids. CDR1 is SEHNR, CDR2 FQNEAQ, per germline (reference sequence). Trimming at V came to 5 bases and at J to 0 bases, leaving 9 bases not matched to a gene. The CDR3 nucleotides are TGTGCCAGCAGCCCTCTGAGCGGGGGTCGCTCCTACGAGCAGTACTTC. The encoded protein is CASSPLSGGRSYEQYF.

The rearrangement uses TRBV18 and TRBJ1-2; D call uncertain. V was pared by 3 bases and J by 0 bases, with 5 bases between. The CDR3 covers 13 residues. Germline values: CDR1 KGHSH, CDR2 LQKENI. CDR3 region: CASSPAANYGYTF. CDR3 DNA sequence: TGTGCCAGCTCACCGGCAGCTAACTATGGCTACACCTTC.

The V and J genes are TRBV3-1 (or the pseudogene TRBV3-2) and TRBJ1-2; 8 nucleotides align to TRBD1. From germline, CDR1 is LGHDT and CDR2 YNNKEL (reference sequence). The CDR3 has 14 residues. V dropped 8 bases and J dropped 2; count of bases not matched to a gene: 7. The CDR3 nucleotides read TGTGCCAGCGGCAGGGGGCGAGGGAACTATGGCTACACCTTC. Translated: CASGRGRGNYGYTF.

V usage is TRBV6-5 and J usage is TRBJ2-7; D is perhaps TRBD2 (6 bases). Per germline, CDR1 MNHEY and CDR2 SVGAGI. The CDR3 runs to 14 residues. V lost 6 bases and J lost 1, with 13 bases in between. In nucleotides, the CDR3 is TGTGCCAGCAGGGAGGGGACGGCGTCCTACGAGCAGTACTTC. Translating gives CASREGTASYEQYF.

This sequence joins TRBV5-1 and TRBJ1-2; D is unclear. Germline V gene sequence: CDR1 SGHRS, CDR2 YFSETQ. The CDR3 has 16 residues. The ends were cut back, 0 bases at V and 0 bases at J, with 12 bases in the middle. CDR3 bases: TGCGCCAGCAGCTTGGGGGTCGCGGGCACTAACTATGGCTACACCTTC. The encoded protein is CASSLGVAGTNYGYTF.

This clone was seen once. This chain joins TRBV7-2 and TRBJ1-6, with TRBD1 matching 9 bases. Germline V gene sequence: CDR1 SGHTA, CDR2 FQGNSA. This CDR3 contains 19 residues. V was clipped by 0 bases and J by 2 bases; unmatched bases: 8. The CDR3 DNA reads TGTGCCAGCAGCTTAGCGCGGGGGACAGGGAACCCCTATAATTCACCCCTCCACTTT. It codes for CASSLARGTGNPYNSPLHF.

The chain is built from TRBV5-1 and TRBJ2-1; 10 nucleotides align to TRBD2. Germline CDR1 is SGHRS and CDR2 is YFSETQ. After removal of 2 bases from V and 3 bases from J, the junction contained 5 bases not matched to a gene. This CDR3 region has 16 residues. The DNA for the CDR3 is TGCGCCAGCAGCTTCACTAGCGGGGAATTCTACAATGAGCAGTTCTTC. Amino acid sequence: CASSFTSGEFYNEQFF.

V gene TRBV5-5 combines with J gene TRBJ1-5; D uncertain. Trimming shortened V by 2 bases and J by 5 bases, and 14 bases separated the two germline ends. CDR1 and CDR2 (germline): SGHKS, YYEKEE (reference sequence). The CDR3 spans 15 residues. CDR3 in amino acids: CASSFRPSGDQPQHF. The CDR3 DNA follows: TGTGCCAGCAGCTTTCGCCCCTCGGGTGATCAGCCCCAGCATTTT.